These 15 T cell receptor beta chains share one sample of origin, sequenced in a study of blood T cell repertoires in COVID-19 (dated by TCRdb to 2018 to 2020). Library preparation employed the immunoSEQ multiplex PCR assay. The table was pulled from immuneACCESS by TCRdb, which kept in-frame rearrangements only. Such tables lose some clones; where checked, under half of the loss comes from unresolved V genes, and the rest has no known cause. The sample table holds about 240,000 clones, of which 80% to 90% were seen once. The leading ten clones occupy around 4% of the sample. The specimen was PBMCs or T cells enriched from blood (not recorded which). The origin of the receptors is a woman aged 25 to 39 who had recovered from COVID-19.

V is TRBV6-5 and J is TRBJ2-2, with a weak D call TRBD1 (6 bases). V was clipped by 9 bases and J by 6 bases, with 11 bases between them. CDR3 length: 12 residues. Germline V gene sequence: CDR1 MNHEY, CDR2 SVGAGI. The CDR3 reads CASGEGAGELFF. CDR3 nucleotide sequence: TGTGCCAGTGGTGAGGGGGCCGGGGAGCTGTTTTTT.

This chain joins TRBV15 and TRBJ2-3; 7 bases agree with TRBD2. CDR3 size: 17 residues. CDR1 and CDR2 from the germline V gene are LNHNV and YYDKDF (reference sequence). J was trimmed by 11 bases and V by 4 bases; bases with no gene match: 21. CDR3 region: CATSTLWTRFPGSEQYF. CDR3 in DNA: TGTGCCACCAGCACGCTATGGACTAGATTCCCAGGGTCGGAGCAGTATTTT.

The chain has TRBV5-1 and TRBJ1-2; D remains ambiguous. V dropped 4 bases and J dropped 4 bases, with 17 bases sitting between them. Germline lookup yields CDR1 SGHRS and CDR2 YFSETQ. The CDR3 sequence is 15 residues long. CDR3 DNA sequence: TGCGCCAGCAGCCCCTTAGGAGGCAGAAGCTATGGCTACACCTTC. Its translation: CASSPLGGRSYGYTF. Variable domain in full (rest from reference TRBV5-1 and TRBJ1-2): KAGVTQTPRYLIKTRGQQVTLSCSPISGHRSVSWYQQTPGQGLQFLFEYFSETQRNKGNFPGRFSGRQFSNSRSEMNVSTLELGDSALYLCASSPLGGRSYGYTFGSGTRLTVV.

The rearrangement uses TRBV7-2 and TRBJ1-1; D not resolved. The CDR3 has 14 amino acids. The germline CDR1 and CDR2 sequences are SGHTA and FQGNSA. Deletions cut 3 bases from V and 6 bases from J, with 14 bases between. Here the CDR3 reads CASSLRVLGAEAFF. For the CDR3, the DNA is TGTGCCAGCAGCTTGAGGGTCTTGGGTGCTGAAGCTTTCTTT. Supplemented by reference TRBV7-2 and TRBJ1-1, the full variable domain reads GAGVSQSPSNKVTEKGKDVELRCDPISGHTALYWYRQSLGQGLEFLIYFQGNSAPDKSGLPSDRFSAERTGGSVSTLTIQRTQQEDSAVYLCASSLRVLGAEAFFGQGTRLTVV.

The V gene is TRBV11-3, the J gene TRBJ2-4; TRBD2 is a possible D gene (6 bases). Trimming removed 1 base at V and 6 bases at J, with 10 bases between. The CDR3 spans 14 residues. Per germline, CDR1 SGHNT and CDR2 YENEEA. CDR3 sequence reads: CASSLGTGANIQYF. The CDR3 DNA reads TGTGCCAGCAGCTTAGGCACGGGAGCAAACATTCAGTACTTC.

V usage is TRBV7-9 and J usage is TRBJ2-7; TRBD2 aligns across 10 bases. Germline lookup yields CDR1 SEHNR and CDR2 FQNEAQ (reference sequence). After removal of 5 bases from V and 2 bases from J, the junction contained 6 bases not matched to a gene. The CDR3 contains 15 residues. The CDR3 spells CASSTTSGSPYEQYF. CDR3 DNA: TGTGCCAGCAGCACGACTAGCGGGTCTCCCTACGAGCAGTACTTC.

This clone has just a few counts. The chain couples TRBV5-5 to TRBJ1-2; 7 nucleotides agree with TRBD1. CDR3 length: 15 amino acids. Germline V gene lookup returns CDR1 SGHKS and CDR2 YYEKEE (reference sequence). V dropped 3 bases and J dropped 1; count of bases not matched to a gene: 6. The CDR3 protein is CASSYDRVDNYGYTF. The DNA for the CDR3 is TGTGCCAGCAGCTACGACAGGGTGGATAACTATGGCTACACCTTC.

The chain employs TRBV30 and TRBJ1-1; D gene uncertain. The V end was cut by 0 bases, the J end by 6 bases, with 11 bases between. CDR1 is GTSNPN and CDR2 is SVGIG in the germline V gene (reference sequence). The CDR3 covers 13 residues. Here the CDR3 DNA reads TGTGCCTGGAGTGTAAATCTGAGGGCTGAAGCTTTCTTT. Translated, it gives CAWSVNLRAEAFF.

This chain uses TRBV10-3 with TRBJ2-5; 8 bases are shared with TRBD1. The CDR3 spans 16 residues. The junction had 10 bases not matched to a gene; V was cut back by 6 bases and J by 1 base. Germline CDR1 ENHRY, CDR2 SYGVKD. The CDR3 loop reads CAIRPFQGASQETQYF. The CDR3 DNA reads as TGTGCCATCAGACCCTTCCAGGGGGCGAGCCAAGAGACCCAGTACTTC.

V gene TRBV7-2 combines with J gene TRBJ1-6; a possible D gene is TRBD1 (5 bases). Germline V gives CDR1 SGHTA, CDR2 FQGNSA. The ends were cut back, 1 base at V and 8 bases at J, with 12 bases in the middle. The CDR3 contains 15 residues. CDR3: CASSLVARVDSPLHF. The CDR3 DNA is TGTGCCAGCAGCTTAGTAGCCAGGGTTGATTCACCCCTCCACTTT.

The chain recombines TRBV3-1 (or the pseudogene TRBV3-2) with TRBJ1-4, with TRBD1 as a possible D gene (6 bases). Germline loops: CDR1 LGHDT, CDR2 YNNKEL (reference sequence). This CDR3 region has 16 residues. Trimming pared 4 bases from V and 5 bases from J, leaving 17 bases between. CDR3 bases: TGTGCCAGCAGCCTTATACAGGGAATGGTCAATGAAAAACTGTTTTTT. Translation gives CASSLIQGMVNEKLFF.

The genes are TRBV5-6 and TRBJ2-2; 8 bases map to TRBD1. The CDR3 has 13 amino acids. Trimming cost V 4 bases and J 7 bases; bases outside gene matches: 3. The germline gives CDR1 SGHDT, CDR2 YYEEEE. CDR3 DNA sequence: TGTGCCAGCAGCCCGACAGGGGTCGGGGAGCTGTTTTTT. This sequence encodes CASSPTGVGELFF.

The genes are TRBV30 and TRBJ1-2; 8 bases line up with TRBD1. V lost 0 bases and J lost 10; bases outside the gene matches: 7. The CDR3 runs to 13 residues. The V gene's germline CDR1 is GTSNPN and CDR2 SVGIG (reference sequence). The CDR3 sequence: CAWSVQGQVSYTF. The CDR3 DNA reads as TGTGCCTGGAGTGTACAGGGACAGGTATCCTACACCTTC. The entire variable domain, with the rest obtained from reference TRBV30 and TRBJ1-2, is as follows: SQTIHQWPATLVQPVGSPLSLECTVEGTSNPNLYWYRQAAGRGLQLLFYSVGIGQISSEVPQNLSASRPQDRQFILSSKKLLLSDSGFYLCAWSVQGQVSYTFGSGTRLTVV.

V and J are TRBV6-1 and TRBJ1-1; D not certain. The CDR3 is 11 amino acids. V shed 1 base and J shed 8 bases, with 5 bases lying between them. CDR1 MNHNS and CDR2 SASEGT come from the germline V gene. CDR3 DNA: TGTGCCAGCAGTGAAGGTGGCGAAGCTTTCTTT. Protein product: CASSEGGEAFF.

The chain has TRBV19 and TRBJ1-2; 8 positions match TRBD1. The CDR3 totals 18 residues. In germline, CDR1 is LNHDA, CDR2 SQIVND (reference sequence). After removal of 7 bases from V and 10 bases from J, the junction contained 26 bases not matched to a gene. This chain's CDR3 is CASTNPHGTGLETPIYTF. The CDR3 bases are TGTGCCAGTACTAACCCCCACGGGACAGGACTAGAAACTCCGATCTACACCTTC.